This is a list of T cell receptor beta chains from one sample in a study of human T cells and chemical hapten exposure. TCRdb passed the 5' RACE reads through MiXCR, listing each CDR3 protein once. The table includes tens of thousands of distinct CDR3 sequences, roughly 15% detected once. The receptors were gathered from a female donor in good health. The CDR3 runs from the conserved cysteine through the conserved F or W. The D gene is left open where the match is weak. Where a row states a size, it is once, few, many or the class of an expanded clone; other rows omit it.

>few|TRBD2|TRBJ2-1|TRBV29-1
CSVPLAGPHNEQFF
TGCAGCGTTCCGCTAGCGGGACCCCACAATGAGCAGTTCTTC
>few|-|TRBJ1-2|TRBV20-1
CSAGHSANHYGYTF
TGCAGTGCTGGGCACTCCGCGAACCACTATGGCTACACCTTC
>-|-|TRBJ2-1|TRBV7-9
CASSSPIKAYGDEQFF
TGTGCCAGCAGCTCCCCGATAAAAGCCTACGGGGATGAGCAGTTCTTC
>-|-|TRBJ1-2|TRBV5-6
CAGQTRGSGGYTF
TGTGCCGGCCAAACACGAGGGAGTGGGGGCTACACCTTC
>-|TRBD2|TRBJ2-3|TRBV4-3
CASSQDAAGGPRDTQYF
TGCGCCAGCAGCCAAGATGCAGCGGGGGGCCCACGAGATACGCAGTATTTT
>-|-|TRBJ2-3|TRBV20-1
CSARSGSNTDTQYF
TGCAGTGCTAGATCTGGGAGTAACACAGATACGCAGTATTTT
>few|-|TRBJ2-7|TRBV20-1
CSASRGPGEQYF
TGCAGTGCTTCACGGGGGCCAGGCGAGCAGTACTTC
>few|TRBD1|TRBJ1-4|TRBV7-2
CASSPKPGQVNEKLFF
TGTGCCAGCAGCCCAAAACCGGGACAGGTTAATGAAAAACTGTTTTTT
>few|TRBD1|TRBJ1-2|TRBV12-3/TRBV12-4
CASSSRQGANYGYTF
TGTGCCAGCAGTTCGCGACAGGGAGCTAACTATGGCTACACCTTC
>-|-|TRBJ1-1|TRBV3-1
CASSTWGQSTEAFF
TGTGCCAGCAGCACCTGGGGGCAGAGCACTGAAGCTTTCTTT
>few|-|TRBJ2-1|TRBV6-1
CASSERRGNYNEQFF
TGTGCCAGCAGTGAGCGCCGGGGAAACTACAATGAGCAGTTCTTC
>-|-|TRBJ2-6|TRBV12-3/TRBV12-4
CASSLRQSLPSGANVLTF
TGTGCCAGCAGTTTAAGGCAGAGTTTACCCTCTGGGGCCAACGTCCTGACTTTC
>-|-|TRBJ1-2|TRBV20-1
CSARDPARGYGYTF
TGCAGTGCTAGAGACCCGGCACGGGGCTATGGCTACACCTTC
>-|TRBD1|TRBJ2-1|TRBV12-3/TRBV12-4
CASSLIGTGGRGMGKNEQFF
TGTGCCAGCAGTTTAATTGGGACAGGGGGTCGGGGGATGGGTAAAAATGAGCAGTTCTTC
>few|TRBD1|TRBJ1-5|TRBV18
CASSPGTGNQPQHF
TGTGCCAGCTCACCCGGGACAGGGAATCAGCCCCAGCATTTT
>many|-|TRBJ2-1|TRBV12-3/TRBV12-4
CASSSYPLAYRF
TGTGCCAGCAGTTCATACCCACTAGCCTATCGTTTC
>-|-|TRBJ2-3|TRBV29-1
CSVAAGATDTQYF
TGCAGCGTTGCGGCAGGGGCTACAGATACGCAGTATTTT
>few|-|TRBJ2-3|TRBV15
CATSTRFADTQYF
TGTGCCACCAGCACGAGGTTCGCAGATACGCAGTATTTT
>-|TRBD2|TRBJ2-3|TRBV5-4
CASSRTSGSADTQYF
TGTGCCAGCAGCCGGACTAGCGGGAGCGCAGATACGCAGTATTTT
>many|TRBD2|TRBJ2-1|TRBV7-9
CASSLLQPDRSSGRWGKQFF
TGTGCCAGCAGCTTACTCCAACCCGATAGAAGTAGCGGGAGGTGGGGTAAGCAGTTCTTC
>few|TRBD2|TRBJ2-1|TRBV3-1
CASSQAGGGNEQFF
TGTGCCAGCAGCCAGGCGGGGGGGGGAAATGAGCAGTTCTTC
>-|-|TRBJ1-1|TRBV20-1
CSARRWQGDTEAFF
TGCAGTGCTAGAAGGTGGCAGGGCGACACTGAAGCTTTCTTT
>-|-|TRBJ1-5|TRBV20-1
CSAFLRGAAGPQHF
TGCAGTGCTTTCCTACGAGGGGCGGCCGGGCCCCAGCATTTT
>few|TRBD1|TRBJ2-1|TRBV29-1
CSVEGQGAPDNEQFF
TGCAGCGTTGAGGGACAGGGGGCGCCAGACAATGAGCAGTTCTTC
>-|-|TRBJ2-1|TRBV3-1
CASSPRLRLRVNEQFF
TGTGCCAGCAGCCCACGTCTGAGGCTCCGCGTCAATGAGCAGTTCTTC
>-|-|TRBJ2-1|TRBV29-1
CSVGGAGEYNEQFF
TGCAGCGTGGGGGGGGCGGGAGAGTACAATGAGCAGTTCTTC
>few|TRBD2|TRBJ2-6|TRBV7-2
CASSLGTSSGANVLTF
TGTGCCAGCAGCTTAGGGACTAGCTCTGGGGCCAACGTCCTGACTTTC
>many|-|TRBJ2-5|TRBV6-5
CASSSYRGQREETQYF
TGTGCCAGCAGTTCTTACCGGGGGCAAAGGGAAGAGACCCAGTACTTC
>few|TRBD1|TRBJ2-1|TRBV2
CASSETGQGDEQFF
TGTGCCAGCAGTGAAACGGGACAGGGTGATGAGCAGTTCTTC
>-|TRBD2|TRBJ2-7|TRBV20-1
CSARSQNGLAGVYEQYF
TGCAGTGCTAGATCCCAAAACGGACTAGCGGGAGTTTACGAGCAGTACTTC
>few|-|TRBJ1-1|TRBV5-1
CASSLRLNTEAFF
TGCGCCAGCAGCTTGAGGTTGAACACTGAAGCTTTCTTT
>many|-|TRBJ1-5|TRBV6-2/TRBV6-3
CASSYSNLVVDQPQHF
TGTGCCAGCAGTTACTCGAATTTAGTGGTTGATCAGCCCCAGCATTTT
>few|-|TRBJ1-1|TRBV11-2
CASRPIRILYTEAFF
TGTGCCAGCAGACCGATCAGGATCTTGTACACTGAAGCTTTCTTT
>-|-|TRBJ1-2|TRBV30
CAWRRRKRDSANYGYTF
TGTGCCTGGAGGAGGCGGAAAAGAGACAGTGCAAACTATGGCTACACCTTC
>once|-|TRBJ1-4|TRBV12-3/TRBV12-4
CASSWTATNEKLFF
TGTGCCAGCAGTTGGACAGCAACTAATGAAAAACTGTTTTTT
>-|TRBD1|TRBJ2-3|TRBV6-2/TRBV6-3
CASSPTYGQGAAVGDTQYF
TGTGCCAGCAGTCCTACTTATGGACAGGGGGCCGCCGTTGGGGATACGCAGTATTTT
>-|TRBD1|TRBJ2-1|TRBV5-1
CASSLGTSGGSYNEQFF
TGCGCCAGCAGCTTGGGGACCTCAGGGGGCTCGTACAATGAGCAGTTCTTC
>-|TRBD2|TRBJ2-3|TRBV5-4
CASSPGTSGSDTQYF
TGTGCCAGCAGCCCCGGGACTAGCGGATCAGATACGCAGTATTTT
>few|-|TRBJ1-4|TRBV20-1
CSARSEGHLKEKLFF
TGCAGTGCTAGATCGGAGGGACATCTTAAGGAAAAACTGTTTTTT
>-|TRBD1|TRBJ1-2|TRBV5-1
CASSPRGTGEGYTF
TGCGCCAGCAGCCCACGGGGGACAGGGGAAGGCTACACCTTC
>-|-|TRBJ2-3|TRBV19
CASSSIGGTDTQYF
TGTGCCAGTAGTTCTATCGGGGGCACAGATACGCAGTATTTT
>-|TRBD1|TRBJ1-5|TRBV3-1
CASSQGGTGFNQPQHF
TGTGCCAGCAGCCAAGGCGGGACAGGTTTCAATCAGCCCCAGCATTTT
>-|TRBD2|TRBJ2-3|TRBV29-1
CSASRAGGGTDTQYF
TGCAGCGCATCCCGAGCGGGAGGGGGCACAGATACGCAGTATTTT
>-|TRBD1|TRBJ1-1|TRBV7-2
CASSSDRDTEAFF
TGTGCCAGCAGCTCAGACAGGGACACTGAAGCTTTCTTT
>few|TRBD2|TRBJ2-3|TRBV6-5
CATTRGSGGAGDTQYF
TGTGCCACCACCCGAGGTAGCGGGGGGGCCGGGGATACGCAGTATTTT
>-|TRBD2|TRBJ2-5|TRBV6-6
CASSSGLAGGPGYETQYF
TGTGCCAGCAGCTCGGGACTAGCGGGAGGGCCAGGATACGAGACCCAGTACTTC